These 30 T cell receptor beta chains share one sample of origin, sequenced in a study of blood T cells in healthy people across ages (dated by TCRdb to 2015 to 2017). The library was obtained by 5' RACE. The sample was run on an Illumina HiSeq 2500. A second PCR of roughly 6 to 11 cycles was run with a J-beta primer mix and a sample-barcoded 5' primer. The public reads were run again by TCRdb, first through fastp at Q25 and then through MiXCR, and only productive beta chains were kept. Identical CDR3 protein sequences are pooled into one entry, listed with their most common genes and DNA. For this sample there are around 850,000 distinct CDR3 sequences; under 40% appear just once. About an eighth of the sample comes from the top ten. The material sequenced was blood. Receptor source: a man aged 18 to 29 in good health.

Ten or more counts support this clonotype. V usage is TRBV5-1 and J usage is TRBJ2-5, with TRBD2 as a possible D gene (5 bases). Germline V gene data show CDR1 as SGHRS and CDR2 as YFSETQ. The CDR3 runs 13 residues. V shed 4 bases and J shed 5 bases, with 12 bases lying between them. The CDR3 DNA reads TGCGCCAGCAGCCCCCCCGGACTCGAGACCCAGTACTTC. As protein: CASSPPGLETQYF.

The chain couples TRBV6-2 or TRBV6-3 to TRBJ2-1; 14 positions agree with TRBD2. Looked up from germline, CDR1 is MNHEY and CDR2 is SVGEGT. V lost 0 bases to trimming and J lost 15 bases; unmatched junction nucleotides: 7. The CDR3 totals 15 residues. CDR3 sequence (DNA): TGTGCCAGCAGTTACTCGAAGGGACTAGCGGGGGACCTGTTCTTC. Protein sequence: CASSYSKGLAGDLFF.

This clonotype occurred a few times. The chain uses TRBV20-1 and TRBJ1-5, with unresolved D. The CDR3 sequence is 14 residues long. Trimming removed 0 bases at V and 5 bases at J, with 11 bases between. Germline loops: CDR1 DFQATT, CDR2 SNEGSKA (reference sequence). The CDR3 protein is CSARDRNGDQPQHF. The DNA for the CDR3 is TGCAGTGCTAGAGACAGAAATGGTGATCAGCCCCAGCATTTT.

Concerning this clonotype itself: A much larger clone differs from this one at a single base, so this may be a read error. The chain joins TRBV20-1 to TRBJ2-7; TRBD2 might be the D (6 bases). This CDR3 comprises 14 residues. Deletions cut 2 bases from V and 7 bases from J, with 18 bases between. Looked up from germline, CDR1 is DFQATT and CDR2 is SNEGSKA (reference sequence). CDR3 DNA sequence: TGCAGTGCTAGACGCGGGGCGACCAACAATGAGCAGTACTTC. Its protein product is CSARRGATNNEQYF.

This clonotype was counted only a few times. The chain carries TRBV29-1 and TRBJ1-1; 7 bases match TRBD1. The junction had 4 bases not matched to a gene; V was cut back by 3 bases and J by 0 bases. The CDR3 spans 14 residues. Germline V gene lookup returns CDR1 SQVTM and CDR2 ANQGSEA. CDR3 loop: CSVDRGGMNTEAFF. The CDR3 DNA sequence: TGCAGCGTTGACAGGGGGGGGATGAACACTGAAGCTTTCTTT.

The chain's CDR3 is CASSLGRPHGYTF. Written as DNA, the CDR3 is TGTGCCAGCAGCCTTGGACGGCCCCATGGCTACACCTTC. The rearrangement joins TRBV7-9 to TRBJ1-2; D gene ambiguous. Germline CDR1 and CDR2: SEHNR and FQNEAQ (reference sequence). V lost 5 bases and J lost 6, with 13 bases in between. There are 13 residues in the CDR3.

This clonotype was picked up a small number of times. The chain links TRBV20-1 to TRBJ2-3; D is uncertain. The CDR3 extends over 13 amino acids. Germline V gives CDR1 DFQATT, CDR2 SNEGSKA (reference sequence). V lost 0 bases and J 6 bases, leaving 10 bases between the germline ends. The CDR3 DNA is TGCAGTGCTAGAGACCCCTCGTGGGATACGCAGTATTTT. This gives the protein CSARDPSWDTQYF.

The chain has TRBV4-1 and TRBJ2-7; D remains unclear. The end of the DNA fits TRBJ2-4 better, so the J call may be wrong. Germline V gene sequence: CDR1 MGHRA, CDR2 YSYEKL. The CDR3 runs 14 residues. The CDR3 sequence is CASSQDVGSYIQYF. The CDR3 region has the DNA TGCGCCAGCAGCCAAGACGTGGGTAGCTACATTCAGTACTTC.

This clonotype was detected only a few times. The rearrangement links TRBV6-2 or TRBV6-3 to TRBJ1-2, with D unresolved. V was shortened by 2 bases and J by 4 bases, with 8 bases between the two germline ends. CDR1 is MNHEY and CDR2 is SVGEGT in the germline V gene. This CDR3 has 13 amino acids. The CDR3 sequence: CASSYGVTYGYTF. The CDR3 nucleotides read TGTGCCAGCAGTTACGGGGTAACCTATGGCTACACCTTC.

This clonotype was counted at least ten times. The chain carries TRBV12-3 or TRBV12-4 and TRBJ2-1, with D hard to call. Trimming pared 5 bases from V and 10 bases from J, leaving 9 bases between. The CDR3 consists of 11 residues. CDR3 in amino acids: CASSPGREQFF. As DNA, the CDR3 is TGTGCCAGCAGTCCCGGGCGGGAGCAGTTCTTC.

This clonotype showed up just a few times. The rearrangement links TRBV5-1 to TRBJ1-1; D unresolved. V lost 8 bases to trimming and J lost 3 bases, with 11 bases between them. The germline gives CDR1 SGHRS, CDR2 YFSETQ. The CDR3 runs to 12 residues. As DNA, the CDR3 is TGCGCCAGTTCGAACGAGTACACTGAAGCTTTCTTT. Translated: CASSNEYTEAFF.

In its sample, this clonotype was seen many times. CDR3 coding DNA: TGCGCCAGCAGCTTTTTTGAGGGTTACGAGCAGTACTTC. This sequence encodes CASSFFEGYEQYF. The gene calls are TRBV5-1 and TRBJ2-7, with a weak D call TRBD2 (5 bases). V lost 2 bases, J lost 4 bases, and 10 bases lay in between. Germline-derived CDR1 and CDR2 are SGHRS and YFSETQ. The CDR3 runs 13 residues.

This clonotype was seen a few times. This chain uses TRBV6-1 with TRBJ1-5, with a weak D call TRBD1 (5 bases). The germline V and J ends were trimmed by 1 base and 5 bases, with 6 bases remaining between them. Germline CDR1 MNHNS, CDR2 SASEGT. The CDR3 spans 13 residues. CDR3 DNA: TGTGCCAGCAGTGAAGTGGGGGATCAGCCCCAGCATTTT. Its protein is CASSEVGDQPQHF.

This chain joins TRBV25-1 and TRBJ2-6; D possibly corresponds to TRBD1 (6 bases). The CDR3 has 21 amino acids. The V end lost 0 bases, the J end lost 3 bases, and 24 bases lay between the germline ends. Germline assignment: CDR1 MGHDK and CDR2 SYGVNS. As DNA, the CDR3 is TGTGCCAGCAGTGAATATTGGAGCTCAGGGGTTGGGGGAAATGGGGCCAACGTCCTGACTTTC. Translation: CASSEYWSSGVGGNGANVLTF.

Concerning this clonotype: A much bigger clone sits one base away, suggesting this may be a read error. The rearrangement uses TRBV12-3 or TRBV12-4 and TRBJ2-1, with TRBD1 identical over 9 bases. The CDR3 loop spans 14 amino acids. V shed 5 bases and J 10 bases; nucleotides not matched to a gene: 9. The CDR3 DNA follows: TGTGCCAGCAGTCCGCGGGACAGGGCCTACGAGCAGTTCTTC. This translates into CASSPRDRAYEQFF.

This clonotype occurred a few times. The genes are TRBV19 and TRBJ2-4; 8 nucleotides agree with TRBD1. Germline assignment: CDR1 LNHDA and CDR2 SQIVND (reference sequence). The CDR3 totals 17 residues. V lost 5 bases and J lost 2; bases outside the gene matches: 11. CDR3 protein: CASSADSRGLTKNIQYF. Written as DNA, the CDR3 is TGTGCCAGTAGTGCGGACAGCAGGGGGCTAACCAAAAACATTCAGTACTTC.

The gene calls are TRBV12-3 or TRBV12-4 and TRBJ2-1; possibly TRBD2 for D (6 bases). Judging by the DNA end, TRBJ2-7 fits better; the J call may be wrong. The CDR3 extends over 16 amino acids. CDR3 bases: TGTGCCAGCAGTTTTCGGGGGTCGGGGTCCTACAATGAGCAGTACTTC. Encoded protein: CASSFRGSGSYNEQYF.

The chain carries TRBV6-6 and TRBJ1-3; D is unresolved. V was clipped by 0 bases and J by 9 bases, with 9 bases between them. Germline CDR1 reads MNHNY; CDR2 reads SVGAGI (reference sequence). This CDR3 region has 13 residues. This chain's CDR3 is CASSYSIGSTIYF. DNA for the CDR3: TGTGCCAGCAGTTACTCGATAGGCAGCACCATATATTTT.

The chain employs TRBV12-3 or TRBV12-4 and TRBJ1-3; no definite D call. Trimming removed 5 bases at V and 0 bases at J, with 14 bases between. The CDR3 spans 16 residues. The CDR3 region has the DNA TGTGCCAGCAGTCCCCTCTCCTTTCTCTCTGGAAACACCATATATTTT. Protein sequence: CASSPLSFLSGNTIYF.

The chain recombines TRBV3-1 with TRBJ1-5; tentatively, D is TRBD1 (6 bases). This CDR3 is 15 amino acids long. Germline V lookup: CDR1 LGHDT, CDR2 YNNKEL (reference sequence). V was cut by 1 base and J by 7 bases, with 14 bases left in between. CDR3: CASSQGGQVGQPQHF. The CDR3 DNA follows: TGTGCCAGCAGCCAAGGGGGGCAGGTTGGACAGCCCCAGCATTTT.

This clonotype turned up a few times. V and J are TRBV7-3 and TRBJ2-7, with a weak D call TRBD2 (6 bases). Germline CDR1 reads SGHTA; CDR2 reads FQGTGA. Trimming shortened V by 3 bases and J by 7 bases, and 16 bases separated the two germline ends. This CDR3 spans 14 amino acids. The CDR3, as DNA: TGTGCCAGCAGCTTTAGCGGCCCCAAGAATGAGCAGTACTTC. Translating gives CASSFSGPKNEQYF.

V is TRBV12-3 or TRBV12-4 and J is TRBJ1-1; 8 bases match TRBD1. V shed 7 bases and J 6 bases; nucleotides not matched to a gene: 13. This CDR3 spans 15 amino acids. CDR3 nucleotides: TGTGCCAGCATCCCCGCACCGGGACAGGCCGCTGAAGCTTTCTTT. Translating it yields CASIPAPGQAAEAFF.

The chain joins TRBV10-3 to TRBJ1-2; 7 bases match TRBD1. CDR1 is ENHRY and CDR2 is SYGVKD in the germline V gene. V dropped 5 bases and J dropped 0; count of bases not matched to a gene: 6. The CDR3 consists of 15 residues. The CDR3 sequence: CAISTGTVSNYGYTF. DNA of the CDR3: TGTGCCATCAGTACCGGGACAGTATCTAACTATGGCTACACCTTC.

On this clonotype: One base away lies a much larger clone, so this may be a sequencing read error. The chain couples TRBV4-3 to TRBJ2-3; 7 nucleotides agree with TRBD1. This CDR3 region has 16 residues. The junction had 9 bases not matched to a gene; V was cut back by 2 bases and J by 4 bases. The V gene's germline CDR1 is LGHNA and CDR2 YSLEER. CDR3 protein: CASSQTVQGYADTQYF. In DNA form, the CDR3 reads TGCGCCAGCAGCCAAACCGTACAGGGGTACGCAGATACGCAGTATTTT.

This chain connects TRBV4-3 to TRBJ1-1; D uncertain. V lost 4 bases and J lost 7, with 13 bases in between. Germline assignment: CDR1 LGHNA and CDR2 YSLEER. The CDR3 is 13 amino acids. The DNA of the CDR3 is TGCGCCAGCAGCCGCGACATTAGTTATGAAGCTTTCTTT. Translation gives CASSRDISYEAFF.

On this clonotype itself: The conserved final phenylalanine or tryptophan is absent from the CDR3, which likely points to a read error. The chain's CDR3 is CASSLVWANYGYTL. The CDR3 DNA follows: TGTGCCAGCAGCTTAGTATGGGCGAACTATGGCTACACCTTA. The chain uses TRBV7-9 and TRBJ1-2; D gene unclear. Looked up from germline, CDR1 is SEHNR and CDR2 is FQNEAQ (reference sequence). Trimming removed 1 base from V and 2 bases from J, with 8 bases in between. The CDR3 covers 14 residues.

Worth noting for this clonotype: The junction does not match germline at one end; this may be a read error. V and J are TRBV20-1 and TRBJ1-5; the D gene is possibly TRBD1 (5 bases). The CDR3 consists of 15 residues. From germline, CDR1 is DFQATT and CDR2 SNEGSKA (reference sequence). The CDR3 sequence: CSARDRSDSASPRHF. The CDR3 DNA is TGCAGTGCTAGAGATCGGTCAGACAGTGCCTCGCCCCGGCATTTT.

The chain uses TRBV5-1 and TRBJ2-1, with D possibly being TRBD2 (5 bases). CDR1 and CDR2 (germline): SGHRS, YFSETQ. Trimming cost V 1 base and J 0 bases, with 8 bases left between them. There are 15 residues in the CDR3. DNA of the CDR3: TGCGCCAGCAGCTTGTGGAGGATCTCCTACAATGAGCAGTTCTTC. Translated, it gives CASSLWRISYNEQFF.

This clonotype has just a few counts. The DNA for the CDR3 is TGTGCCAGCAGCGAATACAGGGGGTCCTACAATGAGCAGTTCTTC. It encodes CASSEYRGSYNEQFF. V and J are TRBV9 and TRBJ2-1, with 8 bases matching TRBD1. Germline loops: CDR1 SGDLS, CDR2 YYNGEE. The length of the CDR3 is 15 residues. Germline trimming cut 3 bases from V and 1 base from J; bases unmatched to any gene: 3. The entire variable domain, with the rest obtained from reference TRBV9 and TRBJ2-1, is as follows: DSGVTQTPKHLITATGQRVTLRCSPRSGDLSVYWYQQSLDQGLQFLIQYYNGEERAKGNILERFSAQQFPDLHSELNLSSLELGDSALYFCASSEYRGSYNEQFFGPGTRLTVL.

In this sample, this clonotype turned up many times. The CDR3 nucleotides read TGCGCCAGCAGCTTGTTCGTCGATTACAGGACCACCACAGATACGCAGTATTTT. This translates into CASSLFVDYRTTTDTQYF. The rearrangement uses TRBV5-1 and TRBJ2-3, with D perhaps TRBD1 (5 bases). Germline CDR1 SGHRS, CDR2 YFSETQ. V lost 1 base, J lost 2 bases, and 20 bases lay in between. This CDR3 is 18 amino acids long.